Below, 29 T cell receptor beta chains from the same sample are listed, as sequenced in a study of blood T cell repertoires in COVID-19 (dated by TCRdb to about 2020). The library was prepared using the immunoSEQ multiplex PCR assay. Held by TCRdb, this immuneACCESS table contains in-frame sequences only and omits some clones. Under half of the omission traces to an unresolved V gene where checked; the cause of the rest is unknown. This sample is represented by 150,000 to 200,000 clones; roughly four fifths of them were singletons. The ten largest make up roughly 3% of the sample. The sequencing input was peripheral blood. These receptors came from a human donor with acute or convalescent COVID-19. The donor label of this sample is uncertain.

This sequence joins TRBV11-2 and TRBJ2-5; 13 nucleotides agree with TRBD2. Germline CDR1 reads SGHAT; CDR2 reads FQNNGV. CDR3 size: 17 residues. V gave up 5 bases and J gave up 1 base; unmatched junction bases: 7. The CDR3 reads CASSAGTSGNFQETQYF. Written as DNA, the CDR3 is TGTGCCAGCAGCGCCGGGACTAGCGGGAATTTCCAAGAGACCCAGTACTTC.

This clone was found once. The rearrangement uses TRBV7-9 and TRBJ1-2; TRBD1 agrees at 10 bases. The length of the CDR3 is 14 residues. CDR1 is SEHNR, CDR2 FQNEAQ, per germline (reference sequence). V trimming: 4 bases; J trimming: 8 bases; junction bases outside the gene matches: 7. This chain's CDR3 is CASSSLGQGGGYTF. Written as DNA, the CDR3 is TGTGCCAGCAGCTCCCTCGGACAGGGGGGCGGCTACACCTTC.

The V call is TRBV29-1, the J call TRBJ2-7; maybe TRBD1 (5 bases). Germline CDR1 is SQVTM and CDR2 is ANQGSEA. V was trimmed by 6 bases and J by 7 bases, leaving 16 bases between them. CDR3 length equals 12 residues. The CDR3 protein is CSVGHLLGEQYF. For the CDR3, the DNA is TGCAGCGTCGGACACCTGCTCGGGGAGCAGTACTTC.

J is TRBJ2-1 and V is TRBV20-1, with D tentatively TRBD2 (6 bases). In germline, CDR1 is DFQATT, CDR2 SNEGSKA (reference sequence). Between the trimmed V and J ends, which lost 6 bases and 3 bases, there was a span of 9 bases. The length of the CDR3 is 12 residues. In nucleotides, the CDR3 is TGCAGTGCGAGTAGCGGCTACAATGAGCAGTTCTTC. It codes for CSASSGYNEQFF.

This clone was observed a few times. The chain uses TRBV21-1 and TRBJ1-5; the table assigns TRBD1, which was not confirmed against the DNA. TRBV21-1 is given as a pseudogene. The CDR3 loop spans 12 amino acids. The CDR3 sequence: CASQGEDQPQHF. CDR3 bases: TGTGCCAGCCAAGGGGAAGATCAGCCCCAGCATTTT.

In this sample, this clone turned up a few times. The V and J genes are TRBV5-1 and TRBJ1-1; 7 nucleotides agree with TRBD1. This CDR3 is 15 amino acids long. Germline-derived CDR1 and CDR2 are SGHRS and YFSETQ. The V gene end was trimmed by 2 bases and the J gene end by 6 bases; junction bases not matched to a gene: 10. The CDR3 DNA is TGCGCCAGCAGCTTACGACCCAGGGGGGAAGCTGAAGCTTTCTTT. Translated: CASSLRPRGEAEAFF.

J is TRBJ1-2 and V is TRBV2; D unclear. Germline V gene sequence: CDR1 SNHLY, CDR2 FYNNEI. The CDR3 contains 14 residues. V was clipped by 4 bases and J by 6 bases, with 15 bases between them. CDR3 residues: CASSASRNLDGYTF. The CDR3 coding sequence is TGTGCCAGCAGTGCGAGCAGGAATTTGGATGGCTACACCTTC. The full variable domain, with the rest looked up from reference TRBV2 and TRBJ1-2, is EPEVTQTPSHQVTQMGQEVILRCVPISNHLYFYWYRQILGQKVEFLVSFYNNEISEKSEIFDDQFSVERPDGSNFTLKIRSTKLEDSAMYFCASSASRNLDGYTFGSGTRLTVV.

The V gene is TRBV29-1, the J gene TRBJ2-7; 10 positions agree with TRBD1. Germline V gene lookup returns CDR1 SQVTM and CDR2 ANQGSEA. Trimming took 7 bases from V and 4 from J; bases not matched to a gene: 7. The CDR3 runs 13 residues. CDR3 residues: CSAWTGGVYEQYF. The CDR3 DNA sequence: TGCAGCGCCTGGACAGGGGGGGTGTACGAGCAGTACTTC.

The rearrangement links TRBV10-3 to TRBJ1-2, with TRBD1 matching 8 bases. V lost 8 bases and J lost 3; bases outside the gene matches: 5. The CDR3 spans 13 residues. The germline gives CDR1 ENHRY, CDR2 SYGVKD. This chain's CDR3 is CAIGQDRDYGYTF. CDR3 bases: TGTGCCATCGGTCAGGACAGGGACTATGGCTACACCTTC.

The V and J genes are TRBV3-1 (or the pseudogene TRBV3-2) and TRBJ2-3; the match to TRBD2 covers 12 bases. The germline CDR1 and CDR2 sequences are LGHDT and YNNKEL (reference sequence). The CDR3 is 14 amino acids. With V trimmed by 3 bases and J by 6 bases, 1 base remained unmatched. The CDR3 coding sequence is TGTGCCAGCAGCCATCTAGCGGGAGGGGATACGCAGTATTTT. Its protein product is CASSHLAGGDTQYF.

A remark on this clone: The same CDR3 can be traced to other DNA sequences in this sample. The rearrangement joins TRBV3-1 (or the pseudogene TRBV3-2) to TRBJ2-3, with 7 bases matching TRBD2. This CDR3 region has 14 residues. Germline CDR1 is LGHDT and CDR2 is YNNKEL (reference sequence). Trimming removed 3 bases from V and 1 base from J; junction bases left unmatched: 1. In DNA form, the CDR3 reads TGTGCCAGCAGCCAGGGGGGGGGCACAGATACGCAGTATTTT. This codes for CASSQGGGTDTQYF.

The gene calls are TRBV5-6 and TRBJ1-1; 7 bases agree with TRBD1. CDR1 is SGHDT and CDR2 is YYEEEE in the germline V gene. This CDR3 region has 15 residues. V was pared by 6 bases and J by 4 bases, with 12 bases of the junction left unmatched. The CDR3 nucleotides are TGTGCCAGCACCCCGGTAGGGGGCGCTCGCACTGAAGCTTTCTTT. Its translation: CASTPVGGARTEAFF.

The chain employs TRBV2 and TRBJ2-5; 7 positions match TRBD1. After removal of 7 bases from V and 5 bases from J, the junction contained 13 bases not matched to a gene. The CDR3 loop spans 15 amino acids. From germline, CDR1 is SNHLY and CDR2 FYNNEI. CDR3 region: CASTLRQGALETQYF. CDR3 DNA sequence: TGTGCCAGCACCCTTAGACAGGGTGCATTGGAGACCCAGTACTTC.

The chain recombines TRBV3-1 (or the pseudogene TRBV3-2) with TRBJ2-1; possibly TRBD1 for D (6 bases). The CDR3 is 17 residues long. V shed 4 bases and J shed 3 bases, with 19 bases lying between them. Germline CDR1 is LGHDT and CDR2 is YNNKEL (reference sequence). In DNA, the CDR3 is TGTGCCAGCAGCCTGGGGGCCGGGAATAAGCTCTACAATGAGCAGTTCTTC. Translating it yields CASSLGAGNKLYNEQFF.

This clone was recorded once. The J gene is TRBJ1-4, the V gene TRBV30; 7 nucleotides align to TRBD1. Per the germline V gene, CDR1 is GTSNPN and CDR2 is SVGIG (reference sequence). J was trimmed by 7 bases and V by 6 bases; bases with no gene match: 11. The CDR3 loop spans 14 amino acids. The CDR3 here is CACPDRVSGEKLFF. The CDR3 region has the DNA TGTGCCTGTCCCGACAGGGTTAGCGGTGAAAAACTGTTTTTT.

This sequence joins TRBV6-5 and TRBJ1-6; D call uncertain. The CDR3 length is 12 residues. V lost 4 bases to trimming and J lost 7 bases, with 5 bases between them. Germline V gene data show CDR1 as MNHEY and CDR2 as SVGAGI. The CDR3 DNA reads as TGTGCCAGCAGTTTGAGGAATTCACCCCTCCACTTT. It yields the protein CASSLRNSPLHF.

This chain connects TRBV28 to TRBJ2-7; TRBD1 matches 7 bases. This CDR3 is built from 14 residues. J lost 3 bases, V lost 6 bases, and 8 bases had no gene match. Looked up from germline, CDR1 is MDHEN and CDR2 is SYDVKM. CDR3 protein: CASSPRQGRYEQYF. The CDR3 DNA reads as TGTGCCAGCAGCCCCCGACAGGGTCGCTACGAGCAGTACTTC.

V and J are TRBV7-2 and TRBJ1-1; the D gene is possibly TRBD1 (6 bases). Trimming stripped 5 bases from V and 0 bases from J, with 16 bases between. The CDR3 sequence is 16 residues long. In germline, CDR1 is SGHTA, CDR2 FQGNSA. Here the CDR3 DNA reads TGTGCCAGCAGCCGGGAGGTGGGGGCGTTGAACACTGAAGCTTTCTTT. Translation gives CASSREVGALNTEAFF.

This clone was recorded a few times. The chain recombines TRBV3-1 (or the pseudogene TRBV3-2) with TRBJ2-2; D unclear. The germline V gene has CDR1 LGHDT and CDR2 YNNKEL (reference sequence). The CDR3 runs 16 residues. V lost 1 base to trimming and J lost 0 bases, with 9 bases between them. The CDR3 sequence: CASSQGARSNTGELFF. DNA of the CDR3: TGTGCCAGCAGCCAAGGGGCCAGGTCGAACACCGGGGAGCTGTTTTTT.

The chain is built from TRBV19 and TRBJ2-3, with D perhaps TRBD2 (6 bases). Trimming stripped 4 bases from V and 0 bases from J, with 20 bases between. Looked up from germline, CDR1 is LNHDA and CDR2 is SQIVND (reference sequence). The CDR3 spans 18 residues. This CDR3 reads CASSSLPGTSRSTDTQYF. The CDR3 DNA reads as TGTGCCAGTAGTAGTCTGCCCGGTACTAGCCGCAGCACAGATACGCAGTATTTT.

This clone has only one observation. The chain carries TRBV29-1 and TRBJ2-2; 7 bases fit TRBD1. Germline V gives CDR1 SQVTM, CDR2 ANQGSEA. Trimming removed 7 bases from V and 6 bases from J; junction bases left unmatched: 5. The CDR3 spans 12 residues. The CDR3 nucleotides are TGCAGCGGCCGACAGGGTCCCGGGGAGCTGTTTTTT. Protein sequence: CSGRQGPGELFF.

This clone was counted a single time. CDR3 nucleotide sequence: TGCGCCAGCAGCCCCTCGGGAGGGTTTCCAGATACGCAGTATTTT. Its translation is CASSPSGGFPDTQYF. The V gene is TRBV4-1, the J gene TRBJ2-3; the match to TRBD2 covers 8 bases. CDR3 size: 15 residues. Germline V gene sequence: CDR1 MGHRA, CDR2 YSYEKL. With 4 bases clipped from V and 4 bases from J, the junction kept 7 bases outside the gene matches.

The V call is TRBV12-5, the J call TRBJ2-5, with 7 bases fitting TRBD1. J was trimmed by 5 bases and V by 6 bases; bases with no gene match: 9. The germline V gene encodes CDR1 LGHNT and CDR2 FRNRAP. This CDR3 comprises 14 residues. This CDR3 reads CASGGTAGSETQYF. The CDR3 nucleotides are TGTGCTAGTGGAGGGACAGCTGGGTCCGAGACCCAGTACTTC. The complete variable domain, with remaining parts taken from reference TRBV12-5 and TRBJ2-5, reads DARVTQTPRHKVTEMGQEVTMRCQPILGHNTVFWYRQTMMQGLELLAYFRNRAPLDDSGMPKDRFSAEMPDATLATLKIQPSEPRDSAVYFCASGGTAGSETQYFGPGTRLLVL.

This clone occurred once. This chain uses TRBV27 with TRBJ1-2; 8 positions match TRBD1. Per the germline V gene, CDR1 is MNHEY and CDR2 is SMNVEV (reference sequence). V gave up 6 bases and J gave up 3 bases; unmatched junction bases: 6. The CDR3 runs 14 residues. The CDR3 is CASSRYRGDYGYTF. CDR3 bases: TGTGCCAGCAGCAGATACAGGGGGGACTATGGCTACACCTTC.

V gene TRBV7-2 combines with J gene TRBJ1-2, with D possibly being TRBD1 (5 bases). V lost 8 bases and J 8 bases, leaving 21 bases between the germline ends. The CDR3 runs 14 residues. The germline V gene has CDR1 SGHTA and CDR2 FQGNSA. Here the CDR3 reads CASRGVSTWVGYTF. The CDR3 nucleotides read TGTGCCAGCCGGGGGGTTTCTACCTGGGTGGGCTACACCTTC.

CDR3: CASSGTVGYMNTEAFF. In DNA form, the CDR3 reads TGTGCCAGCAGTGGGACAGTGGGCTATATGAACACTGAAGCTTTCTTT. The gene calls are TRBV28 and TRBJ1-1; 7 bases align to TRBD1. The CDR3 loop spans 16 amino acids. CDR1 and CDR2 from the germline V gene are MDHEN and SYDVKM. V gave up 5 bases and J gave up 0 bases; unmatched junction bases: 9.

The rearrangement links TRBV29-1 to TRBJ1-1; TRBD1 matches at 7 bases. Germline V gene lookup returns CDR1 SQVTM and CDR2 ANQGSEA. The CDR3 has 13 amino acids. Trimming cost V 5 bases and J 0 bases; bases outside gene matches: 3. CDR3 DNA sequence: TGCAGCGTTTTGCAGGGGGTGAACACTGAAGCTTTCTTT. This encodes CSVLQGVNTEAFF. Looking up the rest from reference TRBV29-1 and TRBJ1-1 gives the full variable domain: SAVISQKPSRDICQRGTSLTIQCQVDSQVTMMFWYRQQPGQSLTLIATANQGSEATYESGFVIDKFPISRPNLTFSTLTVSNMSPEDSSIYLCSVLQGVNTEAFFGQGTRLTVV.

There are a few counts of this clone. The chain carries TRBV3-1 (or the pseudogene TRBV3-2) and TRBJ2-1; a possible D gene is TRBD2 (5 bases). CDR1 is LGHDT, CDR2 YNNKEL, per germline (reference sequence). This CDR3 contains 15 residues. Trimming took 7 bases from V and 0 from J, leaving 13 bases between them. The DNA for the CDR3 is TGTGCCAGCAAGTGGAGCGGCAGCTCCTACAATGAGCAGTTCTTC. Its protein is CASKWSGSSYNEQFF.

The rearrangement links TRBV5-8 to TRBJ2-7, with D unclear. Germline V lookup: CDR1 SGHTS, CDR2 YDEGEE. The CDR3 covers 15 residues. V gave up 1 base and J gave up 5 bases, with 16 bases separating them. The CDR3 region is CASSLQVGRVHEQYF. The CDR3 nucleotides read TGTGCCAGCAGCTTGCAAGTAGGCCGGGTCCACGAGCAGTACTTC.